This TCR beta chain was recovered during a study of shared clonotypes between healthy human individuals. Findings and caveats of the study: Represented diversity (both genetic and exposure-history) was limited by the small number of donors. Rarefaction indicated that sorted-subset sequencing remained incomplete although depth was large.

Authors' analysis steps: ImmunoSEQ gave junction-only sequences without quality scores, so filtering differed. Generated by immunoSEQ multiplex PCR, the TCRdb table keeps only in-frame clones and is missing some. That table gives V, J and clone size, and the DNA gave D and trimming. Among some 2,000,000 clones, around 95% were seen once, and the ten largest hold 0.1% to 0.15%. With regard to this clone: Its antigen is undetermined.

A CD45RA+ naive subset and a CD45RA-negative memory subset were split from CD4+ cells. The TCR originated in a young man in good health. Sequences were obtained from naive CD4+ T cells sorted from blood. Stated subset: CD45RA+ positively selected.

The CDR3 DNA reads TGTGCCAGCAGCAAAGGACAGGGTTGGGGAGAGACCCAGTACTTC. This gives the protein CASSKGQGWGETQYF. V usage is TRBV11-2 and J usage is TRBJ2-5, with 8 bases that match TRBD1. With 5 bases clipped from V and 4 bases from J, the junction kept 9 bases outside the gene matches. The germline gives CDR1 SGHAT, CDR2 FQNNGV. The CDR3 totals 15 residues.